What follows describes a single TCR beta chain. Its antigen is not identified. These data belong to a study of cytomegalovirus exposure and HLA in healthy donors. Study outcomes and limitations: Later work found most CMV-associated TCR beta chains apparently HLA-restricted.

Per the germline V gene, CDR1 is LNHDA and CDR2 is SQIVND (reference sequence). Trimming pared 4 bases from V and 7 bases from J, leaving 14 bases between. There are 14 residues in the CDR3. PCR was performed using 60 Vbeta and 13 Jbeta primers. Method: immunoSEQ multiplex PCR; TCRdb's copy keeps in-frame clones and lacks some. The specimen's table records about 130,000 clones. The specimen sequenced was PBMCs. This receptor was identified in a young man in good health and CMV-seronegative. The chain joins TRBV19 to TRBJ2-1; D might be TRBD2 (6 bases). The CDR3 DNA is TGTGCCAGTAGTAGACGGGAGAGAGGTAATGAGCAGTTCTTC. Its protein is CASSRRERGNEQFF. Full variable domain (remainder filled in from reference TRBV19 and TRBJ2-1): DGGITQSPKYLFRKEGQNVTLSCEQNLNHDAMYWYRQDPGQGLRLIYYSQIVNDFQKGDIAEGYSVSREKKESFPLTVTSAQKNPTAFYLCASSRRERGNEQFFGPGTRLTVL.